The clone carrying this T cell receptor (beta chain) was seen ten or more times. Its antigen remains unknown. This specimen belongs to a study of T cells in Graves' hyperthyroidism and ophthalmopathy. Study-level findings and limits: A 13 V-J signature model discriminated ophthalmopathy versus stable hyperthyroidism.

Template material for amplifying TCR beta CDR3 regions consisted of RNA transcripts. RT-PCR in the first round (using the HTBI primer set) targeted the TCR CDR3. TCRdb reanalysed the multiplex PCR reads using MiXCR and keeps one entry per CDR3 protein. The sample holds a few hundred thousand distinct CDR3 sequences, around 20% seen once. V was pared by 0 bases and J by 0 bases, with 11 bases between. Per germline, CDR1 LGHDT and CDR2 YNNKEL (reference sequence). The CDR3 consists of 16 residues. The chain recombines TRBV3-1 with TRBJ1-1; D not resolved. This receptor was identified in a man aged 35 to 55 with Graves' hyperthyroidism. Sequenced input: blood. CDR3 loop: CASSQEGQAMNTEAFF. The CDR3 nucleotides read TGTGCCAGCAGCCAAGAGGGTCAGGCAATGAACACTGAAGCTTTCTTT.